The sequence of this T cell receptor (beta chain) was determined in a study of blood T cell repertoires in COVID-19. Study background: The United States, Italy and Spain were the sources of the acute and convalescent COVID-19 samples. The cDNA or gDNA used as material had been derived from T cells, B-cell-depleted T cells, or PBMCs.

V was clipped by 6 bases and J by 1 base; unmatched bases: 6. The CDR3 runs 17 residues. Germline values: CDR1 ENHRY, CDR2 SYGVKD. Per the original methods: Nucleated cell number was recorded as an estimate derived from reference gene primer amplification. The method was immunoSEQ multiplex PCR; TCRdb's version includes in-frame clones alone and lacks a portion of them. D and trimming come from the DNA, and the V and J calls and clone size come from that table. The sample lists 170,000 or so clones, 80% to 90% seen once, with 1.9% in the top ten. Sequenced sample: peripheral blood. The clonotype originates from a man aged 18 to 30 who had recovered from COVID-19. The gene calls are TRBV10-3 and TRBJ2-2; 12 nucleotides match TRBD2. The CDR3 DNA reads TGTGCCATCAGGGGGGGGACTAGCGGGCAGAACACCGGGGAGCTGTTTTTT. This sequence encodes CAIRGGTSGQNTGELFF.